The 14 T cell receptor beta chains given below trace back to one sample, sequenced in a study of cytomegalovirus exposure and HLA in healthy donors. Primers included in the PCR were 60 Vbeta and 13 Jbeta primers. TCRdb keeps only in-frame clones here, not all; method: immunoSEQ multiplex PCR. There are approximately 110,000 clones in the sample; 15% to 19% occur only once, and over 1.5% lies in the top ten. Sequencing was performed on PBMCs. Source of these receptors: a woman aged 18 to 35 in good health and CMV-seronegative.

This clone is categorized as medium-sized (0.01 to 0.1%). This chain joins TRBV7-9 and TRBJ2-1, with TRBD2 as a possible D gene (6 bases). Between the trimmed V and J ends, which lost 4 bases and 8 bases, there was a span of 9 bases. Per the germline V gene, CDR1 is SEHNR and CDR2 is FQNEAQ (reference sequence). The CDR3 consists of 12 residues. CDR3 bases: TGTGCCAGCAGCTCTAGCGTTTATGAGCAGTTCTTC. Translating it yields CASSSSVYEQFF.

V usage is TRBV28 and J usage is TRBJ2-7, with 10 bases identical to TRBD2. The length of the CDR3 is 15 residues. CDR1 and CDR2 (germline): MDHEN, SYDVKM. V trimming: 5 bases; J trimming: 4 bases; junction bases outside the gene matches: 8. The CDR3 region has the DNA TGTGCCAGCAGTCCCAGGACTAGCGGAGCGTACGAGCAGTACTTC. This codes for CASSPRTSGAYEQYF.

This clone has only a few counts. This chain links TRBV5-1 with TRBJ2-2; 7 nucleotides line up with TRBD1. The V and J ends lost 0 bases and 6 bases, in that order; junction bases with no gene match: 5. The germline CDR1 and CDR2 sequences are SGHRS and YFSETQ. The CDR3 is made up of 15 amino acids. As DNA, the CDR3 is TGCGCCAGCAGCTTGGTGGCAACAGGGGCCGGGGAGCTGTTTTTT. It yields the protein CASSLVATGAGELFF.

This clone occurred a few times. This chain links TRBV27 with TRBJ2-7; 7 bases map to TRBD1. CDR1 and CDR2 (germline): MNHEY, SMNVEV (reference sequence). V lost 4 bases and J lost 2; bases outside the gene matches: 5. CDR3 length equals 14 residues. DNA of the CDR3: TGTGCCAGCAGTTCCCGACAGGGTGCCTACGAGCAGTACTTC. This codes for CASSSRQGAYEQYF.

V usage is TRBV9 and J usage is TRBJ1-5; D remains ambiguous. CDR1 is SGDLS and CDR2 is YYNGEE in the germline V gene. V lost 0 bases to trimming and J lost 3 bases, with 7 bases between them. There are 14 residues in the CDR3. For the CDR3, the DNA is TGTGCCAGCAGCGTAGATGCAGACAATCAGCCCCAGCATTTT. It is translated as CASSVDADNQPQHF.

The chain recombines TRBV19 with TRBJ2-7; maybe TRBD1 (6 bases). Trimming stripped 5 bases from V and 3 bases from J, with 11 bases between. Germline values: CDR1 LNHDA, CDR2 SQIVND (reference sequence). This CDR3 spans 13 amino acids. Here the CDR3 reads CASSGGQLYEQYF. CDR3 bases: TGTGCCAGTAGTGGAGGACAGCTCTACGAGCAGTACTTC.

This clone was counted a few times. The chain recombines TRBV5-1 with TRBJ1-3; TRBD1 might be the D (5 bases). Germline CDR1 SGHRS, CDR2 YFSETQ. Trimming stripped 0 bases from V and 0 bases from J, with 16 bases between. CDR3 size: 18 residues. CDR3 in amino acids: CASSLETGMVSSGNTIYF. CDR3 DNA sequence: TGCGCCAGCAGCTTGGAAACAGGAATGGTATCCTCTGGAAACACCATATATTTT.

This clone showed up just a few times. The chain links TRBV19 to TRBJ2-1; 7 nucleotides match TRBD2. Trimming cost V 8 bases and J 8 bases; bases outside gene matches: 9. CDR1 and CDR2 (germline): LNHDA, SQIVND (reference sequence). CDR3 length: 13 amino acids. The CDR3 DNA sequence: TGTGCCAGTGGCTCGGGGGGAGGCGATGAGCAGTTCTTC. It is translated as CASGSGGGDEQFF.

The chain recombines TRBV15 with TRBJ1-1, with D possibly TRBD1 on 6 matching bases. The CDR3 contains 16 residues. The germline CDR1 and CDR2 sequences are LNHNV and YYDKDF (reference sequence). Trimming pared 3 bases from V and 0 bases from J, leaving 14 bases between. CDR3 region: CATSSLGARMNTEAFF. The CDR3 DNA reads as TGTGCCACCAGCAGTTTGGGGGCGCGAATGAACACTGAAGCTTTCTTT.

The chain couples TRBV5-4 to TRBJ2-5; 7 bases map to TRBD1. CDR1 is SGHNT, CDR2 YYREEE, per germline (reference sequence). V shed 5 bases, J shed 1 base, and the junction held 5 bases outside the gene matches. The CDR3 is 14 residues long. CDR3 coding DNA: TGTGCCAGCAGACTGGGACAGTTCCAAGAGACCCAGTACTTC. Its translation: CASRLGQFQETQYF.

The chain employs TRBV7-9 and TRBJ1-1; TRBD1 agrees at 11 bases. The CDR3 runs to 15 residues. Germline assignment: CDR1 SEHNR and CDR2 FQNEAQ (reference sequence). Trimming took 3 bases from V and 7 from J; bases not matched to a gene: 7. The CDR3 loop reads CASSLGGQGAREAFF. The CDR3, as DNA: TGTGCCAGCAGCTTGGGAGGACAGGGGGCACGTGAAGCTTTCTTT.

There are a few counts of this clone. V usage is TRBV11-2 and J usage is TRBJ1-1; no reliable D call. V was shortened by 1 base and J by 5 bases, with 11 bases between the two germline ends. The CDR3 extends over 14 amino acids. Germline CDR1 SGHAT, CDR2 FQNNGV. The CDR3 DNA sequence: TGTGCCAGCAGCTTAGTGATCCTAGGTACTGAAGCTTTCTTT. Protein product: CASSLVILGTEAFF.

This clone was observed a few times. CDR3 sequence (DNA): TGTGCCTGGAGTGTAGAGAGGACCCCGCGAATAAGGGCGGGAGAGGGTAATAGCGCAGATACGCAGTATTTT. Translating gives CAWSVERTPRIRAGEGNSADTQYF. This chain uses TRBV30 with TRBJ2-3; 7 bases fit TRBD2. Germline V gene lookup returns CDR1 GTSNPN and CDR2 SVGIG (reference sequence). V was clipped by 0 bases and J by 4 bases; unmatched bases: 34. The length of the CDR3 is 24 residues.

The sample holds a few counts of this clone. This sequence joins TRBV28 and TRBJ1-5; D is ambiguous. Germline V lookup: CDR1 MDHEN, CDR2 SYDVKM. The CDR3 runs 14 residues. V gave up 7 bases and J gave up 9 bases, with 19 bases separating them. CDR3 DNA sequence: TGTGCCAGCACCTTGGGTGGACGCCGGGGGCCCCAGCATTTT. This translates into CASTLGGRRGPQHF.